This T cell receptor (beta chain) was captured in a study of Graves' ophthalmopathy and Graves' hyperthyroidism. This clonotype was seen at least ten times. Amplified material comprised TCR beta CDR3 regions derived from RNA transcripts. RT-PCR with HTBI primers came first, then second-round multiplex PCR. In TCRdb, the multiplex PCR reads were re-called with MiXCR into one record per CDR3 protein. This table has roughly 300,000 distinct CDR3 sequences, 15% to 20% appearing once. V was trimmed by 0 bases and J by 1 base, leaving 13 bases between them. Germline CDR1 is DFQATT and CDR2 is SNEGSKA (reference sequence). The CDR3 covers 15 residues.

The chain has TRBV20-1 and TRBJ2-7, with D unresolved. The receptor comes from an adult man with Graves' ophthalmopathy. What was sequenced was peripheral blood. CDR3 coding DNA: TGCAGTGCTAGAGATCGAGGCAGGATATCCTACGAGCAGTACTTC. This encodes CSARDRGRISYEQYF.